This T cell receptor beta chain was recovered during a study of T cell repertoires in cytomegalovirus infection. TCRdb re-derived calls from the reads in MiXCR, one entry per CDR3 protein. The table lists over 150,000 distinct CDR3 sequences, roughly 14% of them singletons. V was pared by 5 bases and J by 0 bases, with 14 bases between. Germline V lookup: CDR1 SGHTA, CDR2 FQGNSA. This CDR3 comprises 16 residues. Sequenced: PBMCs. The J gene is TRBJ1-5, the V gene TRBV7-2; no firm D call. The TCR originated in a human donor in good health (CMV status not recorded). Some clones in this sample may be carry-over from other donors' samples. The CDR3 sequence is CASSPEGSYSNQPQHF. In DNA, the CDR3 is TGTGCCAGCAGCCCTGAGGGTTCTTATAGCAATCAGCCCCAGCATTTT.